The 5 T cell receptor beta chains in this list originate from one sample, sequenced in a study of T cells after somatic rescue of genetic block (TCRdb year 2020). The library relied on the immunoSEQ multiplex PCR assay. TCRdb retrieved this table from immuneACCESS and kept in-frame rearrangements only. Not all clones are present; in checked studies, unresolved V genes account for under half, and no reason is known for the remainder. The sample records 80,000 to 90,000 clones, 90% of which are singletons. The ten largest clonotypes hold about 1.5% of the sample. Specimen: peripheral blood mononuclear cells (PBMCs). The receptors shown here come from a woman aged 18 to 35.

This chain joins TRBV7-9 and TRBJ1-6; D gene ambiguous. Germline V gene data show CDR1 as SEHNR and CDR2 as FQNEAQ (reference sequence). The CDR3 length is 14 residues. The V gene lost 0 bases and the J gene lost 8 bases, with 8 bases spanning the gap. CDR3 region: CASSLAGIHSPLHF. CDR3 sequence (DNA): TGTGCCAGCAGCTTAGCAGGGATTCATTCACCCCTCCACTTT.

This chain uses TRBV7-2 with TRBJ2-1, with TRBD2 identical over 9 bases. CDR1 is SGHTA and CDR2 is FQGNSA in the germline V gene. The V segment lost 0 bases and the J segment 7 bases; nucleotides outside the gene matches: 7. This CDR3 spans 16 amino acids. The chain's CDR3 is CASSLAGGRAWNEQFF. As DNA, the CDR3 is TGTGCCAGCAGCTTAGCGGGCGGGAGGGCCTGGAATGAGCAGTTCTTC.

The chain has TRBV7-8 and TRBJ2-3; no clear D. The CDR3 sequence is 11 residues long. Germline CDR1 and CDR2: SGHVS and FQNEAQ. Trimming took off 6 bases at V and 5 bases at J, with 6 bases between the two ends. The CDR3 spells CASRGRDTQYF. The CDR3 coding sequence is TGTGCCAGCAGAGGCAGAGATACGCAGTATTTT.

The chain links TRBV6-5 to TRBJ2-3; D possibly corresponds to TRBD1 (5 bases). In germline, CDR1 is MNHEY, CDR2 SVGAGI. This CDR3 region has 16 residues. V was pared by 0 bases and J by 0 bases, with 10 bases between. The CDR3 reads CASSYSTTVSTDTQYF. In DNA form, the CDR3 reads TGTGCCAGCAGTTACTCGACGACAGTTAGCACAGATACGCAGTATTTT.

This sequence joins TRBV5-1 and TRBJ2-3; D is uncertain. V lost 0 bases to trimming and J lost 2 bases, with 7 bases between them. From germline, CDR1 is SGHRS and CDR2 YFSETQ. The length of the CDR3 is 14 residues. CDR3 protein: CASSLGDFTDTQYF. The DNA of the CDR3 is TGCGCCAGCAGCTTGGGAGACTTCACAGATACGCAGTATTTT.